A single sample is the source of the 8 T cell receptor beta chains below, sequenced in a study of glioma-infiltrating T cells. Amplification of TCR alpha and beta CDR3 regions from RNA used iRepertoire nested multiplex PCR. TCRdb reprocessed the multiplex PCR reads with MiXCR, giving one entry per CDR3 protein. The sample yields about 180,000 distinct CDR3 sequences, around 45% seen once. Sequencing was performed on glioma tissue, nonneoplastic brain tissue, or PBMCs (not recorded which). All receptors derive from a human donor with low-grade glioma or glioblastoma, undergoing nonglioma brain surgery, or in good health (not recorded which).

In the case of this clonotype: One junction end disagrees with the germline gene, perhaps due to a read error. This chain joins TRBV6-6 and TRBJ1-1; D may be TRBD1 (5 bases). This CDR3 is 14 amino acids long. Germline CDR1 is MNHNY and CDR2 is SVGAGI (reference sequence). This CDR3 reads CASSHGGDRTEAIF. CDR3 sequence (DNA): TGTGCCAGCAGTCACGGGGGGGATCGAACTGAAGCTATCTTT.

This clonotype was recorded many times. V and J are TRBV20-1 and TRBJ2-7; 8 nucleotides agree with TRBD2. The CDR3 length is 14 residues. Germline values: CDR1 DFQATT, CDR2 SNEGSKA (reference sequence). With V trimmed by 3 bases and J by 3 bases, 7 bases remained unmatched. The CDR3, as DNA: TGCAGTGCTAGTGACGCAAGCGGGAGCTACGAGCAGTACTTC. Protein sequence: CSASDASGSYEQYF.

As concerns this clonotype: Compared with germline, one end of the junction differs, possibly owing to a read error. This sequence joins TRBV28 and TRBJ2-1; possibly TRBD1 for D (6 bases). Germline V gene lookup returns CDR1 MDHEN and CDR2 SYDVKM. This CDR3 comprises 15 residues. The CDR3 coding sequence is TGTGCCATCAGGGACACAGGGAAGTTCTACAATGAGAAGTTCTTC. Translation: CAIRDTGKFYNEKFF. Based on the CDR3 plus reference TRBV28 and TRBJ2-1, the full variable domain is DVKVTQSSRYLVKRTGEKVFLECVQDMDHENMFWYRQDPGLGLRLIYFSYDVKMKEKGDIPEGYSVSREKKERFSLILESASTNQTSMYLCAIRDTGKFYNEKFFGPGTRLTVL.

The chain links TRBV19 to TRBJ1-4; no clear D gene. This CDR3 has 13 residues. Germline V gene data show CDR1 as LNHDA and CDR2 as SQIVND (reference sequence). The ends were cut back, 7 bases at V and 3 bases at J, with 9 bases in the middle. CDR3 in DNA: TGTGCCAGTATGCGGGCCCCTAATGAAAAACTGTTTTTT. It yields the protein CASMRAPNEKLFF.

This clonotype was counted ten times or more. The chain combines TRBV27 with TRBJ2-5; D gene ambiguous. Germline values: CDR1 MNHEY, CDR2 SMNVEV (reference sequence). V lost 7 bases and J 4 bases, leaving 7 bases between the germline ends. This CDR3 comprises 11 residues. CDR3: CASTFGETQYF. CDR3 nucleotides: TGTGCCAGCACCTTCGGAGAGACCCAGTACTTC.

This clonotype appeared a few times. This chain uses TRBV5-5 with TRBJ1-1, with a tentative D call TRBD1 (5 bases). Germline V lookup: CDR1 SGHKS, CDR2 YYEKEE (reference sequence). V was trimmed by 4 bases and J by 0 bases, leaving 13 bases between them. CDR3 length equals 15 residues. DNA for the CDR3: TGTGCCAGCAGCCGGCTGGGGGACGTGAACACTGAAGCTTTCTTT. Protein sequence: CASSRLGDVNTEAFF. The full variable domain, rest sourced from reference TRBV5-5 and TRBJ1-1, is DAGVTQSPTHLIKTRGQQVTLRCSPISGHKSVSWYQQVLGQGPQFIFQYYEKEERGRGNFPDRFSARQFPNYSSELNVNALLLGDSALYLCASSRLGDVNTEAFFGQGTRLTVV.

This clonotype was counted ten times or more. The V and J genes are TRBV20-1 and TRBJ2-1, with 9 bases matching TRBD2. J gave up 6 bases and V 3 bases, and 3 bases lay outside the gene matches. This CDR3 has 13 amino acids. The germline gives CDR1 DFQATT, CDR2 SNEGSKA (reference sequence). The CDR3 region has the DNA TGCAGTGCTAGTCGACTAGCGGCCAATGAGCAGTTCTTC. It specifies CSASRLAANEQFF.

This clonotype was seen many times. The rearrangement uses TRBV6-6 and TRBJ2-7; a weak D match, TRBD1 (6 bases). The V end was cut by 2 bases, the J end by 3 bases, with 8 bases between. CDR3 length equals 13 residues. Germline CDR1 MNHNY, CDR2 SVGAGI (reference sequence). The DNA for the CDR3 is TGTGCCAGCAGTTACGGACAGTTCTACGAGCAGTACTTC. Protein product: CASSYGQFYEQYF.